This entry features one T cell receptor (beta chain) sequence. This clone has just one count. Its antigen remains undetermined. One base away there is no much larger clone; base qualities are not given. This sample stems from a study of cytomegalovirus exposure and HLA in healthy donors (dated by TCRdb to 2017 to 2019). For the study in its entirety: A later analysis indicated that the 90 to 150 validation repertoires were generated on the platform also employed for the 700 or so repertoires of the first cohort. A separate validation cohort of more than 100 different subjects was used in addition to the 666-subject first cohort. The aim of the study was to test whether cataloging public T cell receptors could identify signatures of past pathogen exposure. High-throughput TCR immunosequencing, statistical association of individual TCRs with disease status, and machine learning were combined to predict cytomegalovirus infection status. Results and caveats for the whole study, not just this receptor: Subsequent analysis determined that TCRs grouped into clusters in the first cohort also showed a tendency toward co-occurrence across the roughly 110 validation repertoires, and roughly 95% of cluster scores exceeded 0. The validation cohort had no HLA typing available for a later analysis, so co-occurrence within that cohort was assessed over all 130 or so repertoires. The classifier was reported to diagnose cytomegalovirus status with high specificity and sensitivity in both the original and validation cohorts. Most TCR sequences were seen in very few donors, while some public TCRs were found in many individuals. The study listed 150 to 200 TCR beta chains as associated with cytomegalovirus. A few of the identified cytomegalovirus-associated TCR beta chains were confirmed in vitro to be specific for cytomegalovirus antigens. The authors suggested that the approach could potentially be generalized to other disease states and immunological phenotypes.

The donors belonged to the validation cohort of over a hundred subjects, which was separate from the roughly 680-subject first cohort. The library came from the immunoSEQ multiplex PCR assay. As for the original processing: A statistical classification framework was developed to diagnose cytomegalovirus status using the catalog of TCR beta chain sequences. TCRdb retrieved this table from immuneACCESS and kept in-frame rearrangements only. Not all clones are present; in checked studies, unresolved V genes account for under half, and no reason is known for the remainder. V, J and clone size reflect that table, while D and trimming were determined from the DNA. For this sample the table gives more than 80,000 clones, of which about 87% were detected only once. In total, the top ten clones hold 1.8% of the sample. CDR1 SGHNT and CDR2 YYREEE were looked up in the germline V gene (reference sequence). From the cysteine up to the phenylalanine, the CDR3 has a length of 16 residues. The only DNA kept is the CDR3, 48 bases in frame from the first base. V lost 3 bases and J lost 0 bases, and the count of bases not matched to a germline gene is 5.

The rearranged segments are TRBV5-4 and TRBJ2-3, with 9 middle bases fitting TRBD2. Input material: PBMCs. The source is a woman aged 18-29 years in good health and CMV-seropositive. The sequenced DNA: TGTGCCAGCAGCTGGGCCGGGACTAGCAGCACAGATACGCAGTATTTT. It encodes CASSWAGTSSTDTQYF. The CDR3 plus the reference TRBV5-4 and TRBJ2-3 genes for the other parts give the full variable domain: ETGVTQSPTHLIKTRGQQVTLRCSSQSGHNTVSWYQQALGQGPQFIFQYYREEENGRGNFPPRFSGLQFPNYSSELNVNALELDDSALYLCASSWAGTSSTDTQYFGPGTRLTVL.